Described below is a single T cell receptor beta chain sequence and its context. The donors, nominally healthy at sampling, likely had unrecorded immune exposures. The data were taken from a study of cytomegalovirus exposure and HLA in healthy donors. Germline V gene data show CDR1 as SGHAT and CDR2 as FQNNGV. V shed 5 bases and J shed 0 bases, with 8 bases lying between them. The CDR3 is 14 residues long. In the PCR, 60 Vbeta and 13 Jbeta primers were used. Method: immunoSEQ multiplex PCR; TCRdb's copy keeps in-frame clones and lacks some. The table has about 130,000 clones, less than 90% seen once. The chain recombines TRBV11-2 with TRBJ1-5; tentative D call: TRBD1 (6 bases). The sample taken for sequencing was PBMCs. This TCR was recovered from a middle-aged man in good health and CMV-seronegative. The CDR3 region has the DNA TGTGCCAGCAGCCAGGGGAATAGCAATCAGCCCCAGCATTTT. It is translated as CASSQGNSNQPQHF.